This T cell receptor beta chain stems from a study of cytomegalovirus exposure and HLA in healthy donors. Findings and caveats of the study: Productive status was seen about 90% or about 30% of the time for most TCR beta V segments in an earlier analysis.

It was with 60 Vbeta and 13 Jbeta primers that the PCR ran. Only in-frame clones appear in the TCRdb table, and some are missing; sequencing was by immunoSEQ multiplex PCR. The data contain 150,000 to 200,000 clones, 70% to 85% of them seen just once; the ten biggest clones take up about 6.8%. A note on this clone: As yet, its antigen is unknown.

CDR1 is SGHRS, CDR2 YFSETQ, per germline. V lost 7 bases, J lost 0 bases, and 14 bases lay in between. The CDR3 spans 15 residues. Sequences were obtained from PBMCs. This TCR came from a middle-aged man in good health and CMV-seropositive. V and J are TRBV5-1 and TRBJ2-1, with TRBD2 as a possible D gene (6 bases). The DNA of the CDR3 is TGCGCCAGCGGGGGACTGGTAAGCTCCTACAATGAGCAGTTCTTC. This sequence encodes CASGGLVSSYNEQFF.